The TCR beta chain described here comes from a study of blood T cell repertoires in COVID-19. Here immunoSEQ multiplex PCR was the method, and the copy in TCRdb shows in-frame clones only, minus some. The table records about 180,000 clones, roughly 87% of them present only once. Participants, about 18 to 90 years old, spanned fewer than 30 US areas. Clinical history as reported by participants underpinned cohort assignment. Trimming left V 7 bases short and J 3 bases short, with 15 bases between. Germline V gives CDR1 LNHDA, CDR2 SQIVND (reference sequence). CDR3 length: 15 amino acids. V gene TRBV19 combines with J gene TRBJ2-2; weak D call: TRBD1 (5 bases). The sequenced material came from PBMCs or T cells enriched from blood (not recorded which). The clonotype originates from a human donor with acute COVID-19. The donor label of this sample is uncertain. The CDR3 loop is CASIRQGWYTGELFF. CDR3 DNA: TGTGCCAGTATCCGTCAGGGTTGGTACACCGGGGAGCTGTTTTTT.